The 15 T cell receptor beta chains presented below share a single source sample, sequenced in a study of T cells after yellow fever vaccination. TCRdb fed the 5' RACE reads into MiXCR, producing one record per CDR3 protein. The sample includes some 670,000 distinct CDR3 sequences, 9% to 15% of them seen just once. The source was PBMCs, collected on the day of the yellow fever booster vaccination. The receptors originated from a man aged 25 to 45 who received the YFV17D yellow fever vaccine.

V is TRBV11-2 and J is TRBJ1-6; D possibly corresponds to TRBD1 (5 bases). The CDR3 is 12 residues long. The V end lost 8 bases, the J end lost 9 bases, and 11 bases lay between the germline ends. Germline CDR1 reads SGHAT; CDR2 reads FQNNGV. The CDR3 DNA is TGTGCCAGCGGCGCCGGGGGTTCACCCCTCCACTTT. It specifies CASGAGGSPLHF.

This clonotype was detected only a few times. For the CDR3, the DNA is TGCAGTGCGGCGACAGGTCCCCCCCACGAGCAGTACTTC. Amino acid sequence: CSAATGPPHEQYF. The chain uses TRBV20-1 and TRBJ2-7; possibly TRBD1 for D (6 bases). CDR1 is DFQATT, CDR2 SNEGSKA, per germline (reference sequence). The V gene lost 6 bases and the J gene lost 5 bases, with 17 bases spanning the gap. The CDR3 contains 13 residues.

The V gene is TRBV5-1, the J gene TRBJ2-5; perhaps D is TRBD1 or TRBD2 (5 bases each). There are 13 residues in the CDR3. The V and J ends lost 1 base and 5 bases respectively, with 9 bases between them. Per germline, CDR1 SGHRS and CDR2 YFSETQ. The CDR3 loop is CASSLPGPETQYF. The CDR3 nucleotides read TGCGCCAGCAGCTTGCCGGGGCCGGAGACCCAGTACTTC.

Turning to this clonotype: Compared with germline, one end of the junction differs, possibly owing to a read error. V usage is TRBV10-3 and J usage is TRBJ2-5, with D maybe TRBD2 (6 bases). The CDR3 covers 14 residues. From germline, CDR1 is ENHRY and CDR2 SYGVKD. In DNA form, the CDR3 reads TGTGCCATCAGTGATTCTCGGGAGAAAGATACCCAGTACTTC. Its translation is CAISDSREKDTQYF.

This sequence joins TRBV23-1 and TRBJ2-7, with D uncertain. TRBV23-1 is an ORF, and what it does is uncertain. Between the trimmed V and J ends, which lost 0 bases and 6 bases, there was a span of 0 bases. This CDR3 comprises 10 residues. Here the CDR3 DNA reads TGCGCCAGCAGTCAATCCGAGCAGTACTTC. As protein: CASSQSEQYF.

This clonotype was counted many times. V gene TRBV2 combines with J gene TRBJ2-1; 7 bases agree with TRBD2. CDR1 is SNHLY, CDR2 FYNNEI, per germline. The CDR3 length is 15 residues. The CDR3: CAAHRGSGNYNEQFF. In DNA form, the CDR3 reads TGTGCTGCTCATCGAGGGAGCGGGAACTACAATGAGCAGTTCTTC.

The chain employs TRBV5-4 and TRBJ2-3, with TRBD1 matching 10 bases. J was trimmed by 5 bases and V by 2 bases; bases with no gene match: 5. Looked up from germline, CDR1 is SGHNT and CDR2 is YYREEE (reference sequence). The CDR3 has 15 residues. CDR3 loop: CASSFGGDRGDTQYF. CDR3 sequence (DNA): TGTGCCAGCAGCTTTGGCGGGGACAGGGGAGATACGCAGTATTTT.

This clonotype has more than one count but fewer than ten. The chain carries TRBV29-1 and TRBJ2-5; D not certain. Between the trimmed V and J ends, which lost 4 bases and 2 bases, there was a span of 11 bases. Per the germline V gene, CDR1 is SQVTM and CDR2 is ANQGSEA. CDR3 length: 13 residues. The DNA of the CDR3 is TGCAGCGTTGGACCGGCCAGACAAGAGACCCAGTACTTC. This codes for CSVGPARQETQYF. The complete variable domain, with remaining parts taken from reference TRBV29-1 and TRBJ2-5, reads SAVISQKPSRDICQRGTSLTIQCQVDSQVTMMFWYRQQPGQSLTLIATANQGSEATYESGFVIDKFPISRPNLTFSTLTVSNMSPEDSSIYLCSVGPARQETQYFGPGTRLLVL.

The CDR3 loop is CASLDSSYNEQFF. CDR3 coding DNA: TGTGCTAGCCTTGACTCTTCCTACAATGAGCAGTTCTTC. The chain recombines TRBV12-5 with TRBJ2-1; D not resolved. This CDR3 is built from 13 residues. V lost 9 bases to trimming and J lost 1 base, with 10 bases between them. Germline assignment: CDR1 LGHNT and CDR2 FRNRAP. Complete variable domain (other parts from reference TRBV12-5 and TRBJ2-1): DARVTQTPRHKVTEMGQEVTMRCQPILGHNTVFWYRQTMMQGLELLAYFRNRAPLDDSGMPKDRFSAEMPDATLATLKIQPSEPRDSAVYFCASLDSSYNEQFFGPGTRLTVL.

This clonotype was detected only a few times. V usage is TRBV5-1 and J usage is TRBJ1-1; the D is unclear. This CDR3 has 14 amino acids. Per germline, CDR1 SGHRS and CDR2 YFSETQ. Deletions cut 4 bases from V and 0 bases from J, with 10 bases between. The chain's CDR3 is CASSRGFLNTEAFF. The CDR3 bases are TGCGCCAGCAGCCGAGGGTTCCTGAACACTGAAGCTTTCTTT.

The chain links TRBV20-1 to TRBJ2-1, with 8 bases fitting TRBD2. V trimming: 2 bases; J trimming: 15 bases; junction bases outside the gene matches: 18. This CDR3 region has 15 residues. Germline V gene sequence: CDR1 DFQATT, CDR2 SNEGSKA (reference sequence). The CDR3 protein is CSARTNHNIAGGLFF. The CDR3 region has the DNA TGCAGTGCTAGAACAAATCACAACATCGCGGGAGGCCTGTTCTTC.

The V call is TRBV5-6, the J call TRBJ2-1, with 11 bases aligning to TRBD2. V dropped 2 bases and J dropped 8; count of bases not matched to a gene: 9. The CDR3 is made up of 16 amino acids. Germline CDR1 and CDR2: SGHDT and YYEEEE. The CDR3 nucleotides read TGTGCCAGCAGCTTTACTAGCGGGAGCGGGAGTGATGAGCAGTTCTTC. Protein: CASSFTSGSGSDEQFF.

Only a few counts were recorded for this clonotype. The chain joins TRBV10-2 to TRBJ2-2, with D perhaps matching TRBD2 (6 bases). This CDR3 contains 16 residues. In germline, CDR1 is WSHSY, CDR2 SAAADI. Trimming took 3 bases from V and 1 from J, leaving 12 bases between them. The CDR3, as DNA: TGCGCCAGCAGTGAACTTCGGGACTGGAACACCGGGGAGCTGTTTTTT. This gives the protein CASSELRDWNTGELFF.

This clonotype showed up many times. The chain combines TRBV6-5 with TRBJ2-7; 7 bases match TRBD2. The CDR3 spans 15 residues. Germline assignment: CDR1 MNHEY and CDR2 SVGAGI. The V and J ends lost 4 bases and 6 bases, in that order; junction bases with no gene match: 12. Here the CDR3 reads CASSSLAGVVGEQYF. The CDR3 DNA sequence: TGTGCCAGCAGTTCTCTGGCGGGAGTGGTAGGCGAGCAGTACTTC.

This clonotype was counted a few times. The chain recombines TRBV12-3 or TRBV12-4 with TRBJ1-2; maybe TRBD1 (6 bases). This CDR3 region has 15 residues. V was pared by 3 bases and J by 1 base, with 12 bases between. CDR3 region: CASSFGPGVNYGYTF. DNA of the CDR3: TGTGCCAGCAGTTTTGGTCCAGGGGTTAACTATGGCTACACCTTC.